The next 31 T cell receptor beta chains were all read from a single sample in a study of blood T cell repertoires in COVID-19. Clones were read by immunoSEQ multiplex PCR, and TCRdb kept only the in-frame ones, dropping some. Of some 120,000 clones in the sample, approximately 86% were seen once. The specimen was peripheral blood. The receptor set was obtained from a man aged 40-55 years with acute or convalescent COVID-19.

The chain recombines TRBV19 with TRBJ2-7; TRBD1 might be the D (5 bases). The CDR3 contains 13 residues. Germline-derived CDR1 and CDR2 are LNHDA and SQIVND (reference sequence). Deletions cut 2 bases from V and 2 bases from J, with 7 bases between. In DNA form, the CDR3 reads TGTGCCAGTAGTATAACAGGCCCCTACGAGCAGTACTTC. As protein: CASSITGPYEQYF.

The chain is built from TRBV12-3 or TRBV12-4 and TRBJ1-1; D unresolved. This CDR3 has 12 amino acids. Trimming stripped 2 bases from V and 7 bases from J, with 8 bases between. The CDR3 DNA sequence: TGTGCCAGCAGTTTAAGTTTTAGTGAAGCTTTCTTT. This translates into CASSLSFSEAFF.

The J gene is TRBJ1-2, the V gene TRBV3-1 (or the pseudogene TRBV3-2), with no clear D. The CDR3 contains 16 residues. Trimming took 7 bases from V and 3 from J, leaving 21 bases between them. Germline V lookup: CDR1 LGHDT, CDR2 YNNKEL (reference sequence). The CDR3 sequence is CASTSRRERLDYGYTF. The CDR3 DNA is TGTGCCAGCACCTCCCGCCGGGAACGGTTGGACTATGGCTACACCTTC.

The chain employs TRBV19 and TRBJ2-1, with TRBD1 identical over 9 bases. From germline, CDR1 is LNHDA and CDR2 SQIVND (reference sequence). The V gene end was trimmed by 9 bases and the J gene end by 4 bases; junction bases not matched to a gene: 7. The CDR3 loop spans 14 amino acids. CDR3 coding DNA: TGTGCCAGCCTGGGACAGGGATTTTACAATGAGCAGTTCTTC. This codes for CASLGQGFYNEQFF.

The chain couples TRBV3-1 (or the pseudogene TRBV3-2) to TRBJ2-3; D unresolved. The germline V gene has CDR1 LGHDT and CDR2 YNNKEL (reference sequence). This CDR3 comprises 14 residues. The V end lost 1 base, the J end lost 6 bases, and 11 bases lay between the germline ends. The chain's CDR3 is CASSQGSFADTQYF. CDR3 nucleotide sequence: TGTGCCAGCAGCCAAGGGTCTTTCGCGGATACGCAGTATTTT.

V usage is TRBV5-8 and J usage is TRBJ2-7; tentative D call: TRBD2 (5 bases). V was cut by 3 bases and J by 2 bases, with 12 bases left in between. CDR1 is SGHTS and CDR2 is YDEGEE in the germline V gene. The CDR3 length is 14 residues. CDR3 protein: CASSSGRGTYEQYF. Here the CDR3 DNA reads TGTGCCAGCAGCTCCGGACGGGGAACCTACGAGCAGTACTTC.

V gene TRBV11-2 combines with J gene TRBJ1-4; 8 nucleotides align to TRBD1. CDR1 and CDR2 from the germline V gene are SGHAT and FQNNGV. With V trimmed by 5 bases and J by 3 bases, 8 bases remained unmatched. This CDR3 spans 16 amino acids. This CDR3 reads CASSPGQGGSNEKLFF. The CDR3 DNA reads TGTGCCAGCAGCCCCGGACAGGGTGGGTCTAATGAAAAACTGTTTTTT.

The chain joins TRBV4-2 to TRBJ1-2; TRBD1 matches 8 bases. J gave up 3 bases and V 3 bases, and 6 bases lay outside the gene matches. Looked up from germline, CDR1 is LGHNA and CDR2 is YNFKEQ. The CDR3 is 15 residues long. CDR3 sequence reads: CASSHSDRGDYGYTF. The CDR3 region has the DNA TGTGCCAGCAGCCATTCTGACAGGGGTGACTATGGCTACACCTTC.

The chain links TRBV19 to TRBJ1-3; D not resolved. Germline V gene sequence: CDR1 LNHDA, CDR2 SQIVND (reference sequence). V shed 6 bases and J shed 3 bases, with 15 bases lying between them. This CDR3 is 15 amino acids long. The CDR3 coding sequence is TGTGCCAGTAGGAAATACAGTTTTGGTGGAAACACCATATATTTT. Translating it yields CASRKYSFGGNTIYF.

The chain carries TRBV19 and TRBJ1-1, with 8 bases lining up with TRBD1. V lost 5 bases, J lost 1 base, and 9 bases stayed unmatched. Germline CDR1 is LNHDA and CDR2 is SQIVND (reference sequence). The CDR3 is 16 amino acids. Here the CDR3 DNA reads TGTGCCAGTAGTCTACGGACAGGGATCGGGAACACTGAAGCTTTCTTT. Encoded protein: CASSLRTGIGNTEAFF.

The chain uses TRBV9 and TRBJ2-1; 8 positions match TRBD2. V shed 1 base and J 3 bases; nucleotides not matched to a gene: 6. The CDR3 consists of 16 residues. Germline V gene data show CDR1 as SGDLS and CDR2 as YYNGEE. This chain's CDR3 is CASSVQGLAGYNEQFF. CDR3 nucleotides: TGTGCCAGCAGCGTACAAGGACTAGCAGGCTACAATGAGCAGTTCTTC.

The chain has TRBV19 and TRBJ2-1, with 7 bases that match TRBD2. The CDR3 extends over 13 amino acids. CDR1 and CDR2 (germline): LNHDA, SQIVND (reference sequence). J lost 8 bases, V lost 1 base, and 2 bases had no gene match. CDR3 loop: CASSIAGGYEQFF. The DNA for the CDR3 is TGTGCCAGTAGTATAGCGGGAGGATATGAGCAGTTCTTC.

The chain employs TRBV4-2 and TRBJ1-1, with 10 bases lining up with TRBD1. The length of the CDR3 is 18 residues. The V gene end was trimmed by 1 base and the J gene end by 0 bases; junction bases not matched to a gene: 8. Germline CDR1 LGHNA, CDR2 YNFKEQ. CDR3 residues: CASSQGGGQGSMNTEAFF. CDR3 nucleotides: TGTGCCAGCAGCCAAGGGGGGGGACAGGGGTCCATGAACACTGAAGCTTTCTTT.

CDR3 in amino acids: CASSASGTSGGQETQYF. Written as DNA, the CDR3 is TGCGCCAGCAGCGCCTCCGGGACTAGCGGGGGCCAAGAGACCCAGTACTTC. J is TRBJ2-5 and V is TRBV5-1, with 14 bases matching TRBD2. The germline V gene has CDR1 SGHRS and CDR2 YFSETQ. V was clipped by 4 bases and J by 1 base; unmatched bases: 6. This CDR3 has 17 residues.

The V and J genes are TRBV5-1 and TRBJ1-2, with D perhaps matching TRBD1 (5 bases). Per germline, CDR1 SGHRS and CDR2 YFSETQ. V gave up 4 bases and J gave up 8 bases, with 18 bases separating them. CDR3 length equals 14 residues. Written as DNA, the CDR3 is TGCGCCAGCAGCGTAGGGGCAGGTTCTTTGGGCTACACCTTC. Its protein is CASSVGAGSLGYTF.

The chain joins TRBV18 to TRBJ2-1, with TRBD1 matching over 9 bases. The CDR3 totals 18 residues. V dropped 6 bases and J dropped 0; count of bases not matched to a gene: 12. From germline, CDR1 is KGHSH and CDR2 LQKENI. The CDR3 sequence: CASSLFPPGQGSYNEQFF. The CDR3 DNA sequence: TGTGCCAGCTCCCTCTTCCCCCCGGGACAGGGCTCCTACAATGAGCAGTTCTTC.

Only a few counts were recorded for this clone. The rearrangement links TRBV11-2 to TRBJ2-4, with 8 bases identical to TRBD2. Germline V gives CDR1 SGHAT, CDR2 FQNNGV. The CDR3 runs 15 residues. V shed 1 base and J 12 bases; nucleotides not matched to a gene: 11. This chain's CDR3 is CASSLGASGSATQYF. The CDR3 DNA reads TGTGCCAGCAGCTTAGGGGCTAGCGGGTCCGCCACTCAGTACTTC.

The chain uses TRBV19 and TRBJ1-2; 9 bases agree with TRBD1. This CDR3 comprises 13 residues. In germline, CDR1 is LNHDA, CDR2 SQIVND (reference sequence). Losses at the gene ends were 5 bases for V and 7 bases for J; bases not matched to a gene: 5. The CDR3 DNA reads as TGTGCCAGTAGTCCACAGGGGGCGCTTGGCTACACCTTC. Protein product: CASSPQGALGYTF.

The gene calls are TRBV7-3 and TRBJ1-1; no clear D gene. The CDR3 has 13 residues. V lost 4 bases to trimming and J lost 3 bases, with 9 bases between them. Germline V CDR1 and CDR2: SGHTA, FQGTGA. The CDR3 coding sequence is TGTGCCAGCAGCTCAAATCGGGACACTGAAGCTTTCTTT. This gives the protein CASSSNRDTEAFF. The full variable domain, with the rest looked up from reference TRBV7-3 and TRBJ1-1, is GAGVSQTPSNKVTEKGKYVELRCDPISGHTALYWYRQSLGQGPEFLIYFQGTGAADDSGLPNDRFFAVRPEGSVSTLKIQRTERGDSAVYLCASSSNRDTEAFFGQGTRLTVV.

J is TRBJ2-3 and V is TRBV7-3, with TRBD2 as a possible D gene (6 bases). Germline-derived CDR1 and CDR2 are SGHTA and FQGTGA. V lost 5 bases and J lost 2, with 14 bases in between. The CDR3 consists of 15 residues. The CDR3 DNA reads TGTGCCAGCAGCCCGGGGACTTTCGACACAGATACGCAGTATTTT. This gives the protein CASSPGTFDTDTQYF.

The chain employs TRBV30 and TRBJ1-1, with D possibly matching TRBD1 (6 bases). The V gene lost 7 bases and the J gene lost 6 bases, with 9 bases spanning the gap. CDR1 GTSNPN and CDR2 SVGIG come from the germline V gene (reference sequence). This CDR3 is built from 10 residues. The CDR3 nucleotides are TGTGCCTACGAGGGGGCTGAAGCTTTCTTT. Protein sequence: CAYEGAEAFF.

The CDR3 DNA sequence: TGTGCCAGCTCACCAAGACAGGCTGGGGATTCACCCCTCCACTTT. This gives the protein CASSPRQAGDSPLHF. V is TRBV18 and J is TRBJ1-6; tentatively, D is TRBD1 (6 bases). This CDR3 has 15 amino acids. The V and J ends lost 2 bases and 8 bases respectively, with 13 bases between them. Germline V CDR1 and CDR2: KGHSH, LQKENI.

The rearrangement joins TRBV6-4 to TRBJ2-1, with 12 bases identical to TRBD2. The CDR3 totals 15 residues. The V and J ends lost 6 bases and 2 bases, in that order; junction bases with no gene match: 2. CDR1 MRHNA and CDR2 SNTAGT come from the germline V gene. CDR3 sequence: CASSRLAGAYNEQFF. The CDR3 region has the DNA TGTGCCAGCAGCAGACTAGCGGGGGCCTACAATGAGCAGTTCTTC.

This chain links TRBV9 with TRBJ1-3; TRBD1 matches 9 bases. This CDR3 region has 15 residues. After removal of 3 bases from V and 4 bases from J, the junction contained 5 bases not matched to a gene. Germline-derived CDR1 and CDR2 are SGDLS and YYNGEE. The CDR3: CASSAQGQGGNTIYF. The CDR3 bases are TGTGCCAGCAGCGCCCAAGGACAGGGGGGAAACACCATATATTTT.

This rearrangement joins TRBV2 to TRBJ2-1; 8 nucleotides match TRBD2. There are 14 residues in the CDR3. Per the germline V gene, CDR1 is SNHLY and CDR2 is FYNNEI. The V and J ends lost 6 bases and 2 bases, in that order; junction bases with no gene match: 3. CDR3 nucleotide sequence: TGTGCCAGCAGCCAGCGGGGGACCTACAATGAGCAGTTCTTC. Protein sequence: CASSQRGTYNEQFF.

V gene TRBV15 combines with J gene TRBJ2-1; 10 bases map to TRBD2. Looked up from germline, CDR1 is LNHNV and CDR2 is YYDKDF (reference sequence). V dropped 1 base and J dropped 0; count of bases not matched to a gene: 6. The CDR3 is made up of 18 amino acids. The CDR3 DNA is TGTGCCACCAGCAGAGGTAGCGGGGGGTATCCCTCCTACAATGAGCAGTTCTTC. This encodes CATSRGSGGYPSYNEQFF. The full variable domain, with the rest looked up from reference TRBV15 and TRBJ2-1, is DAMVIQNPRYQVTQFGKPVTLSCSQTLNHNVMYWYQQKSSQAPKLLFHYYDKDFNNEADTPDNFQSRRPNTSFCFLDIRSPGLGDTAMYLCATSRGSGGYPSYNEQFFGPGTRLTVL.

This clone was counted many times. This chain connects TRBV27 to TRBJ1-1; maybe TRBD1 (5 bases). Trimming stripped 3 bases from V and 0 bases from J, with 14 bases between. CDR1 is MNHEY and CDR2 is SMNVEV in the germline V gene (reference sequence). The CDR3 has 16 amino acids. In nucleotides, the CDR3 is TGTGCCAGCAGTTTTTACGGGGGGGATTTGAACACTGAAGCTTTCTTT. Encoded protein: CASSFYGGDLNTEAFF.

The rearrangement uses TRBV9 and TRBJ1-5; maybe TRBD1 (5 bases). CDR3 length: 13 amino acids. CDR1 and CDR2 (germline): SGDLS, YYNGEE. Trimming took 0 bases from V and 7 from J, leaving 8 bases between them. The CDR3 region has the DNA TGTGCCAGCAGCGTAGAAGGGGAACAGCCCCAGCATTTT. This encodes CASSVEGEQPQHF.

The chain links TRBV30 to TRBJ1-1, with 9 bases lining up with TRBD1. This CDR3 has 15 amino acids. Germline V gene lookup returns CDR1 GTSNPN and CDR2 SVGIG (reference sequence). With 6 bases clipped from V and 1 base from J, the junction kept 9 bases outside the gene matches. CDR3 DNA: TGTGCCTGTGCCCCAGGGACAGGGTCGAACACTGAAGCTTTCTTT. Protein: CACAPGTGSNTEAFF.

The V and J genes are TRBV30 and TRBJ1-2; perhaps TRBD1 as D (5 bases). This CDR3 spans 13 amino acids. V was shortened by 3 bases and J by 3 bases, with 11 bases between the two germline ends. From germline, CDR1 is GTSNPN and CDR2 SVGIG (reference sequence). This CDR3 is CAWSLQQDYGYTF. The CDR3 coding sequence is TGTGCCTGGAGCCTTCAACAGGACTATGGCTACACCTTC.

This clone was picked up a small number of times. The chain joins TRBV27 to TRBJ2-7; no firm D call. Trimming cost V 5 bases and J 4 bases, with 9 bases left between them. CDR3 length equals 12 residues. CDR1 is MNHEY, CDR2 SMNVEV, per germline (reference sequence). The CDR3 loop reads CASSAAGYEQYF. The CDR3 coding sequence is TGTGCCAGCAGTGCCGCAGGTTACGAGCAGTACTTC.